The rows below give T cell receptor beta chains drawn from one sample of a study of blood T cells in healthy people across ages. TCRdb re-called the 5' RACE reads through MiXCR, storing one row per CDR3 protein. The sample comprises over 1,300,000 distinct CDR3 sequences, approximately 59% of which are singletons, and 6.7% rests with the top ten. Source material: blood. These receptors were collected from a man younger than 30 in good health. Each CDR3 is given with its conserved first and last residue. The D gene is left open where the match is weak. A row's size may be missing; if present it is once, few, many or a size class.

J | V | size | D | DNA | CDR3
TRBJ1-6 | TRBV5-6 | NA | NA | TGTGCCAGCAGCTCAAGTATCCGCTCCTATAATTCACCCCTCCACTTT | CASSSSIRSYNSPLHF
TRBJ2-7 | TRBV27 | NA | NA | TGTGCCAGCAGTGTTGGTGGGGGACTCTCCTACGAGCAGTACTTC | CASSVGGGLSYEQYF
TRBJ2-4 | TRBV3-1 | few | TRBD1 | TGTGCCAGCAGCCAAGGGGACAGGGTTTCTCGGGAGTACTTC | CASSQGDRVSREYF
TRBJ1-2 | TRBV5-1 | NA | TRBD1 | TGCGCCAGCAGCTTGGGGGGGACAGGGAATGGCTACACCTTC | CASSLGGTGNGYTF
TRBJ2-5 | TRBV6-2/TRBV6-3 | NA | TRBD2 | TGTGCCAGCAGGGTTAGCGGGGCCTACTACAATGAGCAGTACTTC | CASRVSGAYYNEQYF
TRBJ2-3 | TRBV7-2 | NA | TRBD2 | TGTGCCAGCAGCTCCCGGACTAGCGGGCCGAATACGCAGTATTTT | CASSSRTSGPNTQYF
TRBJ2-7 | TRBV27 | NA | NA | TGTGCCAGCAGTTTATCGATCCCCCTAGGATACAATGAGCAGTACTTC | CASSLSIPLGYNEQYF
TRBJ2-1 | TRBV6-6 | NA | NA | TGTGCCAGCAGGCAGACTAGAGAGCAGTTCTTC | CASRQTREQFF
TRBJ2-7 | TRBV7-9 | few | TRBD2 | TGTGCCAGCAGCTTAGGGACTAGCGTTCCCTACGAGCAGTACTTC | CASSLGTSVPYEQYF
TRBJ2-3 | TRBV20-1 | NA | TRBD2 | TGCAGTGCTAGGAAAGCACTAGCGAGCAAAACAAGGCAGTATTTT | CSARKALASKTRQYF
TRBJ2-3 | TRBV12-2 | NA | NA | TGTGCAAGTCGCTTATTCCCGGGACGAGAAAGCACAGATACGCAGTATTTT | CASRLFPGRESTDTQYF
TRBJ2-2 | TRBV5-5 | NA | NA | TGTGCCAGCAGCTTGGGTTCTAGTCCCACCGGGGAGCTGTTTTTT | CASSLGSSPTGELFF
TRBJ2-7 | TRBV19 | NA | TRBD1 | TGTGCCAGTAGTATCGGACAGGGATTCTACGAGCAGTACTTC | CASSIGQGFYEQYF
TRBJ1-2 | TRBV12-3/TRBV12-4 | NA | TRBD1 | TGTGCCAGCAGCTTACAGGGGCAGGTCTATGGCTACACCTTC | CASSLQGQVYGYTF
TRBJ2-1 | TRBV15 | NA | TRBD2 | TGTGCCACCAGCGCCCGGGCATCGGGAGGTGAGCAGTTCTTC | CATSARASGGEQFF
TRBJ2-1 | TRBV21-1 | NA | NA | TGTGCCAGCAGCAAAAGAGGGGGCAAGGGCAATGAGCAGTTCTTC | CASSKRGGKGNEQFF
TRBJ2-1 | TRBV20-1 | few | TRBD2 | TGCAGTGCTACGGGACTAGCGGGAGAAATCTCCTACAATGAGCAGTTCTTC | CSATGLAGEISYNEQFF
TRBJ2-5 | TRBV15 | NA | NA | TGTGCCACCAAACAATGGGAGCACGAGACCCAGTACTTC | CATKQWEHETQYF
TRBJ2-1 | TRBV29-1 | few | NA | TGCAGCGTATCCCTCGACAGGGAGGGCTACAATGAGCAGTTCTTC | CSVSLDREGYNEQFF
TRBJ2-3 | TRBV5-1 | NA | NA | TGCGCCAGCAGCTCATCACCCCAGGGCACAGATACGCAGTATTTT | CASSSSPQGTDTQYF
TRBJ2-7 | TRBV15 | NA | NA | TGTGCCACCAGCAGGACAGTTAGGTGGTCCCTTTACGAGCAGTACTTC | CATSRTVRWSLYEQYF
TRBJ1-4 | TRBV20-1 | NA | NA | TGCAGTTCCCAGAGTGCTGAGCCAAATGAAAAACTGTTTTTT | CSSQSAEPNEKLFF
TRBJ2-1 | TRBV4-2 | NA | TRBD1 | TGTGCCAGCAGCCTGACGGCAGGGGGTGGATATGAGCAGTTCTTC | CASSLTAGGGYEQFF
TRBJ1-2 | TRBV12-3/TRBV12-4 | NA | NA | TGTGCCAGCAGTGGGGGCGGCTACACCTTC | CASSGGGYTF
TRBJ1-2 | TRBV9 | NA | NA | TGTGCCAGCAGCGTAGGGCATGAAGCCTATGGCTACACCTTC | CASSVGHEAYGYTF
TRBJ2-7 | TRBV27 | NA | TRBD2 | TGTGCCAGCAGGGTAGCGGGAGGGTCCTACGAGCAGTACTTC | CASRVAGGSYEQYF
TRBJ2-3 | TRBV10-2 | few | NA | TGCGCCAGCAGTGAGGGGACACTTACTAGCACAGATACGCAGTATTTT | CASSEGTLTSTDTQYF
TRBJ2-4 | TRBV12-3/TRBV12-4 | NA | NA | TGTGCCAGCAGTCCAGAAGATGGGGCCAAAAACATTCAGTACTTC | CASSPEDGAKNIQYF
TRBJ2-5 | TRBV20-1 | NA | NA | TGCAGTGCCCCCCCTCCGAGGACGGTGGAGACCCAGTACTTC | CSAPPPRTVETQYF
TRBJ1-2 | TRBV20-1 | NA | NA | TGCAGTGCTAGAGAACCCCCGGGCTACACCTTC | CSAREPPGYTF
TRBJ2-2 | TRBV29-1 | NA | NA | TGCAGCGTTGAAGTCCGTACCGGGGAGCTGTTTTTT | CSVEVRTGELFF
TRBJ2-4 | TRBV12-3/TRBV12-4 | few | TRBD2 | TGTGCCAGCACCGTCTTGGTCGGGGGGACCAAAAACATTCAGTACTTC | CASTVLVGGTKNIQYF
TRBJ2-5 | TRBV4-2 | NA | NA | TGTGCCAGCAGCCAAGATCGAGGGGAAGTAGAGACCCAGTACTTC | CASSQDRGEVETQYF
TRBJ2-3 | TRBV29-1 | NA | TRBD2 | TGCAGCGTCATGACTAGCGGCCCCACTTATACGCAGTATTTT | CSVMTSGPTYTQYF
TRBJ2-3 | TRBV20-1 | NA | NA | TGCAGTGCTCGCTCAAACCTCAGGGAAGTGGATACGCAGTATTTT | CSARSNLREVDTQYF
TRBJ2-5 | TRBV12-3/TRBV12-4 | once | NA | TGTGCCAGCACAGAGACAGGCTACCAAGAGACCCAGTACTTC | CASTETGYQETQYF
TRBJ2-2 | TRBV10-3 | NA | TRBD1 | TGTGCCATCAGTGACGGGACAGGGAACACCGGGGAGCTGTTTTTT | CAISDGTGNTGELFF
TRBJ2-1 | TRBV7-8 | NA | NA | TGTGCCAGCAGCTTATTAGGGGGGCACTACAATGAGCAGTTCTTC | CASSLLGGHYNEQFF
TRBJ1-5 | TRBV20-1 | NA | NA | TGCAGTGCTAGCAACAGGGCTGGGGGCAATCAGCCCCAGCATTTT | CSASNRAGGNQPQHF
TRBJ2-7 | TRBV6-1 | few | TRBD1 | TGTGCCAGCAGTCTCCGGGACAGTACCTACGAGCAGTACTTC | CASSLRDSTYEQYF
TRBJ2-7 | TRBV29-1 | few | NA | TGCAGCGTTACTTCGACAGCCTACGAGCAGTACTTC | CSVTSTAYEQYF
TRBJ2-1 | TRBV6-5 | NA | TRBD2 | TGTGCCAGCAGTTACTCGACTCCCCCGGGGGGTGAGCAGTTCTTC | CASSYSTPPGGEQFF
TRBJ2-3 | TRBV15 | NA | NA | TGTGCCACCAGCACGTCTCGGGCGGAAGATACGCAGTATTTT | CATSTSRAEDTQYF
TRBJ2-3 | TRBV20-1 | NA | TRBD2 | TGCAGTGCCGACACCGGGACTAGCGGAACAGATACGCAGTATTTT | CSADTGTSGTDTQYF
TRBJ2-5 | TRBV10-3 | NA | NA | TGTGCCATCAACCGGGACTCCTCACAGACCCAGTACTTC | CAINRDSSQTQYF